Listed below are T cell receptor beta chains from one sample, sequenced in a study of T cells after yellow fever vaccination. TCRdb processed the 5' RACE reads anew with MiXCR; each CDR3 protein has one entry. The data hold tens of thousands of distinct CDR3 sequences, with less than 5.5% observed a single time. The specimen was PBMCs, either bulk or a sorted T-cell subset (CD4+, CD8+, memory, or dextramer-sorted; not recorded which), collected more than 35 days after the first yellow fever vaccination. The receptors were sampled from a man between 18 and 35 years old who received the YFV17D yellow fever vaccine. CDR3s include the opening cysteine and the closing phenylalanine or tryptophan. D genes are given only for firm matches. Clone size is given for some rows only: seen once, a few or many times, or a class if the clone is expanded.

>many|TRBV6-5|.|TRBJ1-2
CASSTAIGGYGYTF
TGTGCCAGCAGTACCGCCATAGGCGGCTATGGCTACACCTTC
>.|TRBV19|.|TRBJ2-1
CASSRGGGDYNEQFF
TGTGCCAGTAGTAGAGGAGGGGGAGACTACAATGAGCAGTTCTTC
>many|TRBV7-8|TRBD2|TRBJ2-3
CASSLQRLAGGLDTQYF
TGTGCCAGCAGCTTACAAAGGCTAGCGGGGGGCCTAGATACGCAGTATTTT
>many|TRBV29-1|.|TRBJ1-1
CSVEGDTEAFF
TGCAGCGTTGAGGGGGACACTGAAGCTTTCTTT
>.|TRBV5-5|.|TRBJ2-5
CASSPGRFCSETQYF
TGTGCCAGCAGCCCCGGGCGCTTCTGCTCAGAGACCCAGTACTTC
>many|TRBV5-1|.|TRBJ2-7
CASSPPGVSSYEQYF
TGCGCCAGCAGCCCCCCCGGAGTCAGTTCGTACGAGCAGTACTTC
>.|TRBV7-3|.|TRBJ2-1
CASSRMGGEQFF
TGTGCCAGCAGCCGGATGGGGGGTGAGCAGTTCTTC
>medium-sized|TRBV5-1|TRBD2|TRBJ2-5
CASSLTSGGETQYF
TGCGCCAGCAGCTTGACTAGCGGGGGAGAGACCCAGTACTTC
>many|TRBV3-1|TRBD1|TRBJ2-3
CASSLSGTGGASDTQYF
TGTGCCAGCAGCCTATCCGGGACAGGGGGCGCGTCAGATACGCAGTATTTT
>many|TRBV6-6|.|TRBJ1-1
CASSPGGSEAFF
TGTGCCAGCAGCCCCGGGGGGTCTGAAGCTTTCTTT
>many|TRBV5-1|.|TRBJ1-2
CASSLGAATYGYTF
TGCGCCAGCAGCTTGGGCGCGGCGACCTATGGCTACACCTTC
>many|TRBV3-1|TRBD1|TRBJ1-1
CASSRNEQDRGGEAFF
TGTGCCAGCAGCCGAAACGAACAAGACAGGGGTGGTGAAGCTTTCTTT
>many|TRBV12-3/TRBV12-4|TRBD1|TRBJ1-2
CASSDRDRGHGGYTF
TGTGCCAGCAGCGACCGGGACAGGGGGCATGGTGGCTACACCTTC
>.|TRBV5-1|.|TRBJ1-2
CASSAGGSSNYGYTF
TGCGCCAGCAGCGCGGGTGGCAGCTCTAACTATGGCTACACCTTC
>many|TRBV3-1|.|TRBJ1-5
CASSRGRQPQHF
TGTGCCAGCAGCCGGGGCCGGCAGCCCCAGCATTTT
>many|TRBV6-2/TRBV6-3|.|TRBJ2-6
CASRSGQAGANVLTF
TGTGCCAGCAGATCCGGGCAGGCTGGGGCCAACGTCCTGACTTTC
>many|TRBV29-1|.|TRBJ1-6
CSVKVGSSYNSPLHF
TGCAGCGTTAAGGTGGGGAGCTCCTATAATTCACCCCTCCACTTT
>many|TRBV7-2|.|TRBJ2-5
CASSLALVPQETQYF
TGTGCCAGCAGCTTAGCGCTAGTTCCTCAAGAGACCCAGTACTTC
>many|TRBV11-2|TRBD2|TRBJ2-1
CASSDTRDSGGENYNEQFF
TGTGCCAGCAGCGACACCAGGGATAGCGGGGGGGAAAACTACAATGAGCAGTTCTTC
>many|TRBV15|.|TRBJ1-5
CATSSTNLQQPQHF
TGTGCCACCAGCAGCACCAACCTACAACAGCCCCAGCATTTT
>many|TRBV2|TRBD1|TRBJ1-5
CASSARNRGHQPQHF
TGTGCCAGCAGTGCTCGAAACAGGGGGCATCAGCCCCAGCATTTT
>few|TRBV11-3|TRBD2|TRBJ2-5
CASSLGILAGGTQETQYF
TGTGCCAGCAGCTTAGGGATACTAGCGGGGGGTACGCAAGAGACCCAGTACTTC
>many|TRBV20-1|.|TRBJ1-1
CSAPPGGRDTEAFF
TGCAGTGCCCCGCCGGGGGGGCGGGACACTGAAGCTTTCTTT
>medium-sized|TRBV5-1|.|TRBJ1-4
CASSDALRTIATNEKLFF
TGCGCCAGCAGTGATGCTCTGCGAACTATTGCAACTAATGAAAAACTGTTTTTT
>medium-sized|TRBV7-8|.|TRBJ2-2
CASSSSGELFF
TGTGCCAGCAGCTCATCCGGGGAGCTGTTTTTT
>many|TRBV27|.|TRBJ1-2
CASSPAGGWYTF
TGTGCCAGCAGTCCGGCCGGGGGGTGGTACACCTTC
>many|TRBV29-1|TRBD2|TRBJ2-3
CSVGELAGGYTQYF
TGCAGCGTGGGGGAGCTAGCGGGGGGATATACGCAGTATTTT
>many|TRBV11-2|.|TRBJ2-1
CASSLVPGTPERGPQFEQFF
TGTGCCAGCAGCCTAGTTCCCGGGACACCCGAACGGGGGCCCCAGTTTGAGCAGTTCTTC
>many|TRBV2|.|TRBJ1-2
CASSAGTDNYGYTF
TGTGCCAGCAGCGCCGGGACGGATAACTATGGCTACACCTTC
>many|TRBV2|.|TRBJ2-4
CASSRDLKNIQYF
TGTGCCAGCAGTAGGGACCTCAAAAACATTCAGTACTTC
>many|TRBV12-3/TRBV12-4|TRBD1|TRBJ2-1
CASSYRGLDNEQFF
TGTGCCAGCAGCTACAGGGGTTTGGACAATGAGCAGTTCTTC
>many|TRBV6-5|TRBD1|TRBJ1-6
CASSYSGLRDSSYNSPLHF
TGTGCCAGCAGTTACTCGGGTCTTCGGGACAGCTCCTATAATTCACCCCTCCACTTT
>many|TRBV4-2|TRBD2|TRBJ2-2
CASSRTSTGELFF
TGTGCCAGCAGCCGGACTAGCACCGGGGAGCTGTTTTTT
>few|TRBV7-3|.|TRBJ1-1
CASSSGGLTEAFF
TGTGCCAGCAGTTCCGGTGGGTTGACTGAAGCTTTCTTT
>few|TRBV7-2|.|TRBJ2-5
CASSLALMPMPQYF
TGTGCCAGCAGCTTAGCGCTGATGCCAATGCCCCAGTACTTC
>many|TRBV6-2/TRBV6-3|.|TRBJ1-1
CASNTNWGTEAFF
TGTGCCAGCAACACCAACTGGGGCACTGAAGCTTTCTTT
>many|TRBV7-3|TRBD2|TRBJ2-1
CASSQWGGEQFF
TGTGCCAGCAGCCAATGGGGGGGTGAGCAGTTCTTC
>many|TRBV7-2|.|TRBJ1-5
CASSLAAGLRQPQHF
TGTGCCAGCAGCTTAGCGGCGGGGCTCCGGCAGCCCCAGCATTTT
>many|TRBV29-1|TRBD1|TRBJ1-1
CSVVTGKGNTEAFF
TGCAGCGTTGTGACAGGGAAGGGGAACACTGAAGCTTTCTTT
>many|TRBV7-2|.|TRBJ1-1
CASSSTGFTEAFF
TGTGCCAGCAGCTCTACGGGTTTCACTGAAGCTTTCTTT
>many|TRBV20-1|TRBD2|TRBJ2-5
CSAPRGSGGLQETQYF
TGCAGTGCCCCCCGGGGTAGCGGGGGTCTACAAGAGACCCAGTACTTC
>many|TRBV4-1|.|TRBJ2-7
CASSQDREPYEQYF
TGCGCCAGCAGCCAAGACAGGGAGCCCTACGAGCAGTACTTC
>many|TRBV18|.|TRBJ1-4
CASSPQGGNEKLFF
TGTGCCAGCTCACCACAGGGAGGAAATGAAAAACTGTTTTTT
>.|TRBV7-9|.|TRBJ1-2
CASSGRQDLGGYTF
TGTGCCAGCAGCGGGAGACAGGATCTGGGCGGCTACACCTTC
>many|TRBV7-8|TRBD1|TRBJ2-2
CASSRDRGLPGELFF
TGTGCCAGCAGCCGGGACAGGGGGCTGCCCGGGGAGCTGTTTTTT
>many|TRBV9|.|TRBJ1-5
CASSVGDGLGPQHF
TGTGCCAGCAGCGTAGGCGACGGACTTGGGCCCCAGCATTTT
>.|TRBV25-1|.|TRBJ2-5
CASGGTGGLTQYF
TGTGCCAGCGGGGGGACTGGCGGATTGACCCAGTACTTC
>many|TRBV7-2|.|TRBJ2-2
CASSFTFRATGELFF
TGTGCCAGCAGCTTCACGTTCAGGGCCACCGGGGAGCTGTTTTTT
>many|TRBV3-1|.|TRBJ1-3
CASSAYRDGGNTIYF
TGTGCCAGCAGTGCATACAGGGACGGCGGAAACACCATATATTTT
>many|TRBV20-1|.|TRBJ1-1
CSAIPGNTEAFF
TGCAGTGCTATTCCGGGGAACACTGAAGCTTTCTTT
>many|TRBV4-1|.|TRBJ2-7
CASSQAGMEGRHEQYF
TGCGCCAGCAGCCAAGCAGGCATGGAGGGACGCCACGAGCAGTACTTC
>few|TRBV11-2|TRBD1|TRBJ2-1
CASSLNPGGNEQFF
TGTGCCAGCAGCTTAAATCCAGGGGGCAATGAGCAGTTCTTC
>many|TRBV12-3/TRBV12-4|.|TRBJ1-1
CASSLLGAQAFF
TGTGCCAGCAGTTTATTGGGGGCCCAAGCTTTCTTT
>many|TRBV11-1|TRBD1|TRBJ1-1
CASSRQGGAEAFF
TGTGCCAGCAGCCGACAGGGGGGCGCTGAAGCTTTCTTT
>many|TRBV12-3/TRBV12-4|.|TRBJ1-6
CASTQRQEGTPLHF
TGTGCCAGCACCCAAAGACAGGAGGGTACACCCCTCCACTTT